The 17 T cell receptor beta chains below all came from one sample that was sequenced in a study of T cells in Graves' hyperthyroidism and ophthalmopathy. RNA transcripts provided the source from which TCR beta CDR3 regions were amplified. An initial round of RT-PCR targeting the TCR CDR3 relied on the HTBI primer set. Using its own MiXCR run on the multiplex PCR reads, TCRdb lists one record per CDR3 protein. The table shows some 370,000 distinct CDR3 sequences, with more than 13% occurring only once. The material sequenced was blood. The receptors were gathered from a man aged 45 to 65 with Graves' ophthalmopathy.

This clonotype was seen only a few times. The rearrangement links TRBV6-1 to TRBJ1-5, with 7 nucleotides matching TRBD1. V trimming: 10 bases; J trimming: 2 bases; junction bases outside the gene matches: 2. The CDR3 totals 12 residues. Germline V gene sequence: CDR1 MNHNS, CDR2 SASEGT. DNA of the CDR3: TGTGCCAACGGACAGGGCAATCAGCCCCAGCATTTT. Translated: CANGQGNQPQHF.

This clonotype has a count of ten or more. The chain couples TRBV29-1 to TRBJ2-3, with 9 bases aligning to TRBD2. This CDR3 is 13 amino acids long. The germline CDR1 and CDR2 sequences are SQVTM and ANQGSEA. With 8 bases clipped from V and 3 bases from J, the junction kept 6 bases outside the gene matches. CDR3 in DNA: TGCAGCACGCGGGGGGGTACAACAGATACGCAGTATTTT. Protein: CSTRGGTTDTQYF.

The V gene is TRBV27, the J gene TRBJ2-1; D uncertain. The CDR3 length is 16 residues. In germline, CDR1 is MNHEY, CDR2 SMNVEV (reference sequence). V lost 5 bases and J 7 bases, leaving 21 bases between the germline ends. CDR3 amino acids: CASSGRLLRPTNEQFF. CDR3 coding DNA: TGTGCCAGCAGTGGGCGGTTGCTCCGACCTACAAATGAGCAGTTCTTC.

This clonotype was seen repeatedly, ten times or more. The chain links TRBV6-1 to TRBJ2-7; TRBD1 agrees at 10 bases. With V trimmed by 6 bases and J by 5 bases, 4 bases remained unmatched. The germline CDR1 and CDR2 sequences are MNHNS and SASEGT. The CDR3 covers 13 residues. The DNA of the CDR3 is TGTGCCAGCAGGGGGACAGGGGTAGACGAGCAGTACTTC. Translated, it gives CASRGTGVDEQYF.

This clonotype was detected ten times or more. This chain joins TRBV19 and TRBJ2-1; D assignment may be TRBD1 or TRBD2 (5 bases each). Germline CDR1 and CDR2: LNHDA and SQIVND (reference sequence). The CDR3 has 16 residues. Trimming took off 7 bases at V and 0 bases at J, with 16 bases between the two ends. The CDR3 protein is CASKSLLGTSYNEQFF. The CDR3 DNA sequence: TGTGCCAGTAAATCCTTATTGGGGACCTCCTACAATGAGCAGTTCTTC.

On this clonotype itself: One base away lies a much larger clone, so this may be a sequencing read error. The CDR3 DNA follows: TGTGCCAGCAGCGGAGACCTAGCGGGGCAAGAGACCCAGTGCTTC. It codes for CASSGDLAGQETQCF. V is TRBV3-1 and J is TRBJ2-5, with TRBD2 matching over 9 bases. CDR1 and CDR2 from the germline V gene are LGHDT and YNNKEL (reference sequence). The CDR3 extends over 15 amino acids.

This clonotype was observed a few times. This rearrangement joins TRBV5-1 to TRBJ2-1; TRBD1 aligns across 11 bases. The J segment lost 7 bases and the V segment lost 5 bases, leaving 8 bases of the junction unmatched. Germline loops: CDR1 SGHRS, CDR2 YFSETQ. There are 15 residues in the CDR3. CDR3: CASRTGQGAFNEQFF. For the CDR3, the DNA is TGCGCCAGCAGAACAGGACAGGGGGCGTTTAATGAGCAGTTCTTC.

This clonotype was seen many times. This chain connects TRBV20-1 to TRBJ2-7; the D is unclear. The CDR3 sequence is 16 residues long. Deletions cut 1 base from V and 0 bases from J, with 16 bases between. The germline CDR1 and CDR2 sequences are DFQATT and SNEGSKA (reference sequence). CDR3 coding DNA: TGCAGTGCTAGAGGGGCCCGTCATGGGGTCTCCTACGAGCAGTACTTC. Encoded protein: CSARGARHGVSYEQYF.

The V gene is TRBV5-1, the J gene TRBJ2-1; 11 bases map to TRBD2. Germline V CDR1 and CDR2: SGHRS, YFSETQ. Losses at the gene ends were 5 bases for V and 2 bases for J; bases not matched to a gene: 6. CDR3 length: 16 residues. CDR3 DNA sequence: TGCGCCAGCAGAAAATTAGCGGGAGGGCCCTACAATGAGCAGTTCTTC. It is translated as CASRKLAGGPYNEQFF.

V usage is TRBV30 and J usage is TRBJ1-2; TRBD1 matches 7 bases. The CDR3 covers 13 residues. With 4 bases clipped from V and 1 base from J, the junction kept 3 bases outside the gene matches. CDR1 GTSNPN and CDR2 SVGIG come from the germline V gene (reference sequence). CDR3 residues: CAWTTGVNYGYTF. The CDR3 DNA reads as TGTGCCTGGACCACAGGGGTTAACTATGGCTACACCTTC. The whole variable domain, filled in from reference TRBV30 and TRBJ1-2, reads SQTIHQWPATLVQPVGSPLSLECTVEGTSNPNLYWYRQAAGRGLQLLFYSVGIGQISSEVPQNLSASRPQDRQFILSSKKLLLSDSGFYLCAWTTGVNYGYTFGSGTRLTVV.

The J gene is TRBJ2-5, the V gene TRBV29-1; 9 bases match TRBD2. The CDR3 length is 14 residues. Germline values: CDR1 SQVTM, CDR2 ANQGSEA. V lost 6 bases, J lost 1 base, and 6 bases stayed unmatched. CDR3 sequence (DNA): TGCAGCGTGTCTCGAGCGGGAGGCCAAGAGACCCAGTACTTC. It encodes CSVSRAGGQETQYF.

Many counts were recorded for this clonotype. This chain connects TRBV12-3 or TRBV12-4 to TRBJ1-5; 11 bases are a match to TRBD1. Unmatched junction bases numbered 0, after V lost 6 bases and J lost 5 bases. This CDR3 region has 13 residues. This CDR3 reads CASRGQGDQPQHF. DNA of the CDR3: TGTGCCAGCAGGGGACAGGGGGATCAGCCCCAGCATTTT.

Of note for this clonotype: One end of the junction does not line up with germline, which may come from a read error. The chain joins TRBV3-1 to TRBJ2-1; tentative D call: TRBD1 (6 bases). The CDR3 sequence is 16 residues long. Germline loops: CDR1 LGHDT, CDR2 YNNKEL (reference sequence). The CDR3 loop reads CASSQDGKRHPRGLIF. CDR3 nucleotide sequence: TGTGCCAGCAGCCAAGATGGGAAGCGCCACCCGAGGGGGTTAATCTTC.

The J gene is TRBJ2-5, the V gene TRBV13; D ambiguous. The germline gives CDR1 PRHDT, CDR2 FYEKMQ (reference sequence). The CDR3 runs to 11 residues. The ends were cut back, 10 bases at V and 4 bases at J, with 10 bases in the middle. CDR3 in amino acids: CAIREAETQYF. CDR3 nucleotide sequence: TGTGCCATCAGAGAAGCAGAGACCCAGTACTTC.

The chain employs TRBV6-5 and TRBJ2-5; D is possibly TRBD1 or TRBD2 (5 bases each). CDR1 is MNHEY and CDR2 is SVGAGI in the germline V gene. CDR3 length equals 14 residues. V was cut by 2 bases and J by 5 bases, with 12 bases left in between. This CDR3 is CASSYGTGRETQYF. In DNA form, the CDR3 reads TGTGCCAGCAGTTACGGGACGGGTCGGGAGACCCAGTACTTC.

The count of this clonotype is one. The chain carries TRBV19 and TRBJ2-7; the match to TRBD2 covers 11 bases. Trimming cost V 3 bases and J 3 bases; bases outside gene matches: 4. CDR3 size: 15 residues. In germline, CDR1 is LNHDA, CDR2 SQIVND (reference sequence). CDR3 DNA: TGTGCCAGTAGTATGGAGGGACTAGCGGTCTACGAGCAGTACTTC. Translating it yields CASSMEGLAVYEQYF.

This clonotype showed up many times. The chain employs TRBV7-2 and TRBJ2-1; D remains unclear. There are 15 residues in the CDR3. From germline, CDR1 is SGHTA and CDR2 FQGNSA. V gave up 1 base and J gave up 0 bases, with 7 bases separating them. This chain's CDR3 is CASSLDPGSYNEQFF. CDR3 sequence (DNA): TGTGCCAGCAGCTTAGACCCTGGCTCCTACAATGAGCAGTTCTTC.